This T cell receptor beta chain was sequenced in a study of blood T cell repertoires in COVID-19. Study-level background: Nucleic acid was either cDNA or gDNA, and it came from T cells, B-cell-depleted T cells, or PBMCs.

The V end lost 5 bases, the J end lost 3 bases, and 13 bases lay between the germline ends. The CDR3 runs 14 residues. Looked up from germline, CDR1 is SEHNR and CDR2 is FQNEAQ (reference sequence). In the original workflow: Quantification of nucleated cells was approximated via reference gene primer amplification. The table came from immunoSEQ multiplex PCR; TCRdb's copy has only in-frame clones and leaves some out. The D gene and trimming were derived from the DNA, and the V and J assignments and clone size from that table. The repertoire includes 35,000 to 45,000 clones, about 89% of them detected once, and 6.1% sits in the top ten. This clone has just one count.

This sequence was found in a human donor in a cohort sampled during active COVID-19. The specimen sequenced was peripheral blood. The rearrangement joins TRBV7-9 to TRBJ1-1; perhaps TRBD1 as D (6 bases). CDR3 in amino acids: CASSPQGQDTEAFF. CDR3 sequence (DNA): TGTGCCAGCAGCCCACAGGGCCAGGACACTGAAGCTTTCTTT.